These T cell receptor beta chains were read from a single sample in a study of Ad26.COV2.S vaccination and SARS-CoV-2 variants. Here immunoSEQ multiplex PCR was the method, and the copy in TCRdb shows in-frame clones only, minus some. The table has over 130,000 clones, about nine tenths seen once. The sequencing used peripheral blood, collected after recovery from COVID-19. These receptors were obtained from a human donor who had recovered from COVID-19. CDR3s include the opening cysteine and the closing phenylalanine or tryptophan. Fields, in order: CDR3 DNA, CDR3 protein, clone size, J gene, D gene, V gene. A D gene is named only where the DNA matches it firmly. The listing skips clone size in some rows; elsewhere it reads once, few, many or a size class.

TGTGCCAGCTCACCAACCGGGACGAAAGTTGGCTACACCTTC,CASSPTGTKVGYTF,.,TRBJ1-2,.,TRBV18
TGTGCCAGTAGTATGAGCGGGACAGGGAGAAACACCATATATTTT,CASSMSGTGRNTIYF,.,TRBJ1-3,TRBD1,TRBV19
TGTGCCAGCAGCCATACTAGCGGGGGGGGAGATACGCAGTATTTT,CASSHTSGGGDTQYF,.,TRBJ2-3,TRBD2,TRBV5-4
TGTGCCAGCAGCTTGGCCCTAGCGAGGATGAACACTGAAGCTTTCTTT,CASSLALARMNTEAFF,.,TRBJ1-1,.,TRBV5-6
TGTGCCAGCAGTTACCCTACCGGGACAGGGGGCAATCAGCCCCAGCATTTT,CASSYPTGTGGNQPQHF,.,TRBJ1-5,TRBD1,TRBV6-2/TRBV6-3
TGTGCCAGCAGCTTTCAACCGGATCATGAAAAACTGTTTTTT,CASSFQPDHEKLFF,.,TRBJ1-4,.,TRBV7-9
TGCGCCAGCAGCCAAGATAGCAAAGGGCTCGGGTCAGATACGCAGTATTTT,CASSQDSKGLGSDTQYF,.,TRBJ2-3,.,TRBV4-3
TGTGCCAGCAGCCCGCAAAGCGAGAGCACTGAAGCTTTCTTT,CASSPQSESTEAFF,.,TRBJ1-1,.,TRBV7-9
TGTGCCAGCAGCTTAGAGGACAGTCGTAGGGGGAAACTGTTTTTT,CASSLEDSRRGKLFF,few,TRBJ1-4,.,TRBV7-9
TGCGCCAGCAGCTTGGGAATCGGCAGGGGAGGTTCACCCCTCCACTTT,CASSLGIGRGGSPLHF,few,TRBJ1-6,.,TRBV5-1
TGTGCCAGCAGTTACTCGAGAAGCGGAACCTACGAGCAGTACTTC,CASSYSRSGTYEQYF,.,TRBJ2-7,.,TRBV6-5
TGTGCCATCAAGGTGGACTATGGCTACACCTTC,CAIKVDYGYTF,.,TRBJ1-2,.,TRBV10-3
TGCGCCAGCAGCGAAAGCGGGGGCTCCTACGAGCAGTACTTC,CASSESGGSYEQYF,medium-sized,TRBJ2-7,TRBD2,TRBV5-1
TGCGCCAGCAGTATAGCGGGGCCTTCCTACGAGCAGTACTTC,CASSIAGPSYEQYF,.,TRBJ2-7,TRBD2,TRBV5-1
TGTGCCAGCAGCCGGGGGCAGGCGGGACAGCCCCAGCATTTT,CASSRGQAGQPQHF,.,TRBJ1-5,.,TRBV9
TGCGCCAGCAGCCAAGATCGTCTGCAGGCTGGGGCCAACGTCCTGACTTTC,CASSQDRLQAGANVLTF,.,TRBJ2-6,.,TRBV4-3
TGTGCCAGTTTCTCGGACAGGGAGGCTGAAGCTTTCTTT,CASFSDREAEAFF,.,TRBJ1-1,TRBD1,TRBV19
TGTGCCAGCAGCATCGCAGGGGTCAATAATTCACCCCTCCACTTT,CASSIAGVNNSPLHF,.,TRBJ1-6,.,TRBV5-4
TGTGCCAGCAGCTTGGGGACAGTATTCTCCTACGAGCAGTACTTC,CASSLGTVFSYEQYF,.,TRBJ2-7,TRBD1,TRBV13
TGTGCCAGTAGTATAGTGGGGCCTAATGAAAAACTGTTTTTT,CASSIVGPNEKLFF,.,TRBJ1-4,.,TRBV19
TGTGCCAGCAGTTACGGGACAGGGTTGTCCGAGCAGTACTTC,CASSYGTGLSEQYF,.,TRBJ2-7,TRBD1,TRBV6-5
TGTGCCTGGAGTTTGACAGCTGGAAACACCATATATTTT,CAWSLTAGNTIYF,.,TRBJ1-3,.,TRBV30
TGTGCCAGCAGTGAAGGACCACGTGAGCAGTTCTTC,CASSEGPREQFF,.,TRBJ2-1,.,TRBV6-1
TGTGCCAGCAGTTACTTAGGGGGGGGCACCGGGGAGCTGTTTTTT,CASSYLGGGTGELFF,.,TRBJ2-2,.,TRBV6-6
TGCGCCAGCAGCGAGGCAGGGGGCTACCTTCAGCCCCAGCATTTT,CASSEAGGYLQPQHF,.,TRBJ1-5,TRBD1,TRBV4-1
TGCGCCAGCAGCCAAGAAGGTAGCAGGTGGGGGAACAATGAGCAGTTCTTC,CASSQEGSRWGNNEQFF,.,TRBJ2-1,.,TRBV4-3
TGTGCCAGCAGTTTATCCTTAGCAGATACGCAGTATTTT,CASSLSLADTQYF,.,TRBJ2-3,.,TRBV27
TGTGCCACCAGTGAGCCTCTGGGGGATACGCAGTATTTT,CATSEPLGDTQYF,.,TRBJ2-3,.,TRBV24-1
TGCGCCAGCAGCTGGCGGGGGGGGAGCTCCTACAATGAGCAGTTCTTC,CASSWRGGSSYNEQFF,.,TRBJ2-1,TRBD2,TRBV5-1
TGCGCCAGCAGCCCCCAGCTGGGGGGGTCAGAGACCCAGTACTTC,CASSPQLGGSETQYF,.,TRBJ2-5,TRBD2,TRBV4-3
TGTGCCAGCTCACGTGTCGGGGCCAGCTCCTACGAGCAGTACTTC,CASSRVGASSYEQYF,.,TRBJ2-7,.,TRBV18